One T cell receptor (beta chain) is described in this entry. Its matching antigen is unknown. The entry originates in a study of CXCR3-negative and CXCR3-positive naive CD8 T cells. Background on the study: Sequencing brought in about 140 million TRB reads altogether, and each library got about 1.5 +/- 0.3 million. Study-wide results and limits: CXCR3-negative naive cells had less hydrophobic TRB CDR3s than did CXCR3-positive naive cells. Similar TRBV-TRBJ usage was seen in naive cells (both CXCR3-negative and CXCR3-positive), but memory cells differed. Diversity was high in both naive subsets and much lower in memory cells.

CDR3 size: 12 residues. UMI-labeled 5' RACE TRB cDNA libraries were prepared from the cells. Each CDR3 protein gets one entry in TCRdb, which reprocessed the 5' RACE reads and gives no DNA. Across 43,000 or so distinct CDR3 sequences, the top ten clones capture roughly 1.4% of the sample. This TCR derives from a human donor in good health. Some clones in this sample may be carry-over from other donors' samples. The genes are TRBV23-1 and TRBJ2-1; there is no DNA to check the TCRdb D call of TRBD1. TRBV23-1 is identified as an open reading frame with a role that is uncertain. The sample comprised naive CXCR3- CD8+ T cells from blood. Noted subset: CD45RO-CCR7+CD27+CD95- naive CD8+ T cells lacking CXCR3 (TNR3-). The chain's CDR3 is CASSHPTGRGIF.